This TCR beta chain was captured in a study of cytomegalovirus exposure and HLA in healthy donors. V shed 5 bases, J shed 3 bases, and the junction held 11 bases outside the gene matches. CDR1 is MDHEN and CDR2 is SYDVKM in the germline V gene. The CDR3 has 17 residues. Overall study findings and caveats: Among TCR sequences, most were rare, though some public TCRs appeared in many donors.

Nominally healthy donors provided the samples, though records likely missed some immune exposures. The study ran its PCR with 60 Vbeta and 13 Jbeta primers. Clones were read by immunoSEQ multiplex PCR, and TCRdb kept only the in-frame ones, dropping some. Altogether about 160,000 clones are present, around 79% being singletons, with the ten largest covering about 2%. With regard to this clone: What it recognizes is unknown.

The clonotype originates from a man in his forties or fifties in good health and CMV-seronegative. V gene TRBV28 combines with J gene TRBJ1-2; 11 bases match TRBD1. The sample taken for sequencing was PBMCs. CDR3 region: CASSLRTGGAVDYGYTF. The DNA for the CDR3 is TGTGCCAGCAGTCTACGGACAGGGGGCGCGGTAGACTATGGCTACACCTTC.